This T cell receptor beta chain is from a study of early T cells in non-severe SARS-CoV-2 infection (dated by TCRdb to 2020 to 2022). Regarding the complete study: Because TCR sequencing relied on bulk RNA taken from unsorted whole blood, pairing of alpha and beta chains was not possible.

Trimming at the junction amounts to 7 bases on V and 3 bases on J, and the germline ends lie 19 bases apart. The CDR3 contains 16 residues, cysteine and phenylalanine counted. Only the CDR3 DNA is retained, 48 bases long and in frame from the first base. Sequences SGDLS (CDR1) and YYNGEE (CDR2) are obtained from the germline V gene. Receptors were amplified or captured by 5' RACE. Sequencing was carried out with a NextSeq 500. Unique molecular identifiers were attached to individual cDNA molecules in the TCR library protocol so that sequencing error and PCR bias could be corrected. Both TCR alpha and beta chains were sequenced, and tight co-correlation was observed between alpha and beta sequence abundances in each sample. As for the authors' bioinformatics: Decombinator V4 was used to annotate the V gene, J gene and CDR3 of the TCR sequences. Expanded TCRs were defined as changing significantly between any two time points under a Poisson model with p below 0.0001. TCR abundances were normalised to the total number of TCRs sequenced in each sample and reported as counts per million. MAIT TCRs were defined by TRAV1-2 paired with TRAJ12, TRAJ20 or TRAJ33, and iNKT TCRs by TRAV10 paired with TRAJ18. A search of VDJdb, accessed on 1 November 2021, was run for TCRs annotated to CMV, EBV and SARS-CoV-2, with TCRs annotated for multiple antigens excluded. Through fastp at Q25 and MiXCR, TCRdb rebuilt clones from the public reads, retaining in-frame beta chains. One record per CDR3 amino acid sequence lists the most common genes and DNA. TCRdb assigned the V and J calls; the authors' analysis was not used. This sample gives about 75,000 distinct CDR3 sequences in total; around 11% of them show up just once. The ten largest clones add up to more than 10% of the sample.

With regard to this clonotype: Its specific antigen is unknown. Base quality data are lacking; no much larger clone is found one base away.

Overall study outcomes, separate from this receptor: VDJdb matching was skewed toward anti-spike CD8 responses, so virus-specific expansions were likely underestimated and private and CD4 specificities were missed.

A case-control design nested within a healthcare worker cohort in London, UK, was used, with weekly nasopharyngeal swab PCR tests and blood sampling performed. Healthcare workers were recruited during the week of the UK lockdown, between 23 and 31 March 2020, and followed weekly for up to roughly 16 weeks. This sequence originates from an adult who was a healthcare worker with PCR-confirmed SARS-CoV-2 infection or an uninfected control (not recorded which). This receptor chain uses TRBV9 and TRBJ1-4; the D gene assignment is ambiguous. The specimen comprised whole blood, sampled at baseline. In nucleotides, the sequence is TGTGCCAGCGGACTACGCCCGAGGGCGTCTAATGAAAAACTGTTTTTT. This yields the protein CASGLRPRASNEKLFF.